A single sample is the source of the 13 T cell receptor beta chains below, sequenced in a study of OX40 agonist ivuxolimab in advanced cancers. Libraries came from the immunoSEQ multiplex PCR assay. The immuneACCESS repertoire file appears here via TCRdb, limited to in-frame rearrangements. These files lack a portion of the clones; in checked studies, under half of the deficit traces to unresolved V genes, and the cause of the others is not known. Across this sample there are 40,000 to 60,000 clones, with 88% seen only once. The ten largest clones take up roughly 3.4% of the sample. The specimen was CD4+ or CD8+ T cells sorted from blood, collected in a trial of the OX40 agonist ivuxolimab. All receptors come from an adult with an advanced solid tumor such as melanoma, head and neck, liver or kidney cancer.

The chain joins TRBV7-2 to TRBJ2-6; 8 bases fit TRBD1. The germline V gene has CDR1 SGHTA and CDR2 FQGNSA. V gave up 11 bases and J gave up 2 bases; unmatched junction bases: 11. There are 16 residues in the CDR3. CDR3 nucleotide sequence: TGTGCCGGAAAGACAGGGGTGGTAACTGGGGCCAACGTCCTGACTTTC. This gives the protein CAGKTGVVTGANVLTF.

The chain links TRBV10-3 to TRBJ1-2; D is unclear. V was cut by 8 bases and J by 2 bases, with 12 bases left in between. Germline CDR1 ENHRY, CDR2 SYGVKD. This CDR3 is 13 amino acids long. CDR3 DNA sequence: TGTGCCATCGGAGAGACAAACAACTATGGCTACACCTTC. It codes for CAIGETNNYGYTF.

Only one count was recorded for this clone. The chain is built from TRBV4-1 and TRBJ1-2, with 9 positions matching TRBD1. V shed 0 bases, J shed 8 bases, and the junction held 4 bases outside the gene matches. CDR1 MGHRA and CDR2 YSYEKL come from the germline V gene. There are 14 residues in the CDR3. The CDR3 reads CASSQDEQGAGYTF. CDR3 DNA: TGCGCCAGCAGCCAAGATGAACAGGGGGCGGGCTACACCTTC.

The J gene is TRBJ1-4, the V gene TRBV18, with TRBD1 matching over 9 bases. This CDR3 has 14 amino acids. The germline CDR1 and CDR2 sequences are KGHSH and LQKENI. V dropped 6 bases and J dropped 7; count of bases not matched to a gene: 6. In DNA form, the CDR3 reads TGTGCCAGCTCTACCGGGACAGGGAGTGAAAAACTGTTTTTT. This gives the protein CASSTGTGSEKLFF.

V is TRBV5-3 and J is TRBJ2-7; D gene unclear. TRBV5-3 counts as an open reading frame of uncertain function. With 5 bases removed from V and 4 bases from J, the gap between germline ends came to 10 bases. The CDR3 length is 12 residues. The CDR3 region has the DNA TGTGCCAGAAGTTACGGACCTTACGAGCAGTACTTC. Amino acids: CARSYGPYEQYF.

The rearrangement links TRBV4-1 to TRBJ1-5, with a tentative D call TRBD1 (5 bases). CDR3 size: 15 residues. V was shortened by 5 bases and J by 0 bases, with 11 bases between the two germline ends. Looked up from germline, CDR1 is MGHRA and CDR2 is YSYEKL. DNA of the CDR3: TGCGCCAGCAGCACCCGGACAAATAGCAATCAGCCCCAGCATTTT. Its protein is CASSTRTNSNQPQHF.

This clone turned up a few times. V gene TRBV2 combines with J gene TRBJ2-7; the D is unclear. Between the trimmed V and J ends, which lost 5 bases and 5 bases, there was a span of 13 bases. There are 13 residues in the CDR3. CDR1 and CDR2 (germline): SNHLY, FYNNEI. Here the CDR3 reads CASSLVWANEQYF. For the CDR3, the DNA is TGTGCCAGCAGTCTAGTGTGGGCGAACGAGCAGTACTTC.

The CDR3 here is CASSPKGDHTDTQYF. DNA of the CDR3: TGTGCCAGCTCGCCAAAGGGGGATCACACAGATACGCAGTATTTT. The gene calls are TRBV18 and TRBJ2-3, with D possibly matching TRBD1 (6 bases). Per germline, CDR1 KGHSH and CDR2 LQKENI. V was clipped by 6 bases and J by 2 bases, with 15 bases between them. The CDR3 is 15 amino acids.

This clone appeared a few times. V and J are TRBV18 and TRBJ2-7, with 9 positions matching TRBD1. The CDR3 has 15 amino acids. In germline, CDR1 is KGHSH, CDR2 LQKENI. Trimming cost V 3 bases and J 0 bases; bases outside gene matches: 3. The CDR3 is CASSPGQGSSYEQYF. CDR3 DNA sequence: TGTGCCAGCTCACCCGGACAGGGGAGCTCCTACGAGCAGTACTTC.

The V call is TRBV11-3, the J call TRBJ2-3; 11 bases align to TRBD1. Trimming took 5 bases from V and 2 from J; bases not matched to a gene: 3. Germline V CDR1 and CDR2: SGHNT, YENEEA. The CDR3 loop spans 15 amino acids. The CDR3 DNA sequence: TGTGCCAGCAGCAAGGACAGGGGGCCCACAGATACGCAGTATTTT. Protein product: CASSKDRGPTDTQYF.

This clone was recorded once. This chain links TRBV9 with TRBJ1-2; D possibly corresponds to TRBD1 (5 bases). This CDR3 region has 14 residues. Trimming removed 4 bases at V and 8 bases at J, with 18 bases between. Germline assignment: CDR1 SGDLS and CDR2 YYNGEE. CDR3 in amino acids: CASSPRQTSWGYTF. CDR3 coding DNA: TGTGCCAGCAGCCCCCGACAGACCTCCTGGGGCTACACCTTC.

By share of the sample, this clone is medium-sized (0.01 to 0.1%). V and J are TRBV2 and TRBJ2-6; D gene ambiguous. CDR3 length: 15 residues. Germline CDR1 SNHLY, CDR2 FYNNEI. Trimming cost V 5 bases and J 0 bases, with 8 bases left between them. As DNA, the CDR3 is TGTGCCAGCAGTTACGAACTCTCTGGGGCCAACGTCCTGACTTTC. It specifies CASSYELSGANVLTF.

The rearrangement uses TRBV7-2 and TRBJ2-5, with D possibly being TRBD2 (5 bases). CDR3 length equals 16 residues. In germline, CDR1 is SGHTA, CDR2 FQGNSA. The V gene lost 2 bases and the J gene lost 2 bases, with 15 bases spanning the gap. CDR3 nucleotide sequence: TGTGCCAGCAGCTTACGGGCGGGCGCGGCGCAAGAGACCCAGTACTTC. Protein product: CASSLRAGAAQETQYF.